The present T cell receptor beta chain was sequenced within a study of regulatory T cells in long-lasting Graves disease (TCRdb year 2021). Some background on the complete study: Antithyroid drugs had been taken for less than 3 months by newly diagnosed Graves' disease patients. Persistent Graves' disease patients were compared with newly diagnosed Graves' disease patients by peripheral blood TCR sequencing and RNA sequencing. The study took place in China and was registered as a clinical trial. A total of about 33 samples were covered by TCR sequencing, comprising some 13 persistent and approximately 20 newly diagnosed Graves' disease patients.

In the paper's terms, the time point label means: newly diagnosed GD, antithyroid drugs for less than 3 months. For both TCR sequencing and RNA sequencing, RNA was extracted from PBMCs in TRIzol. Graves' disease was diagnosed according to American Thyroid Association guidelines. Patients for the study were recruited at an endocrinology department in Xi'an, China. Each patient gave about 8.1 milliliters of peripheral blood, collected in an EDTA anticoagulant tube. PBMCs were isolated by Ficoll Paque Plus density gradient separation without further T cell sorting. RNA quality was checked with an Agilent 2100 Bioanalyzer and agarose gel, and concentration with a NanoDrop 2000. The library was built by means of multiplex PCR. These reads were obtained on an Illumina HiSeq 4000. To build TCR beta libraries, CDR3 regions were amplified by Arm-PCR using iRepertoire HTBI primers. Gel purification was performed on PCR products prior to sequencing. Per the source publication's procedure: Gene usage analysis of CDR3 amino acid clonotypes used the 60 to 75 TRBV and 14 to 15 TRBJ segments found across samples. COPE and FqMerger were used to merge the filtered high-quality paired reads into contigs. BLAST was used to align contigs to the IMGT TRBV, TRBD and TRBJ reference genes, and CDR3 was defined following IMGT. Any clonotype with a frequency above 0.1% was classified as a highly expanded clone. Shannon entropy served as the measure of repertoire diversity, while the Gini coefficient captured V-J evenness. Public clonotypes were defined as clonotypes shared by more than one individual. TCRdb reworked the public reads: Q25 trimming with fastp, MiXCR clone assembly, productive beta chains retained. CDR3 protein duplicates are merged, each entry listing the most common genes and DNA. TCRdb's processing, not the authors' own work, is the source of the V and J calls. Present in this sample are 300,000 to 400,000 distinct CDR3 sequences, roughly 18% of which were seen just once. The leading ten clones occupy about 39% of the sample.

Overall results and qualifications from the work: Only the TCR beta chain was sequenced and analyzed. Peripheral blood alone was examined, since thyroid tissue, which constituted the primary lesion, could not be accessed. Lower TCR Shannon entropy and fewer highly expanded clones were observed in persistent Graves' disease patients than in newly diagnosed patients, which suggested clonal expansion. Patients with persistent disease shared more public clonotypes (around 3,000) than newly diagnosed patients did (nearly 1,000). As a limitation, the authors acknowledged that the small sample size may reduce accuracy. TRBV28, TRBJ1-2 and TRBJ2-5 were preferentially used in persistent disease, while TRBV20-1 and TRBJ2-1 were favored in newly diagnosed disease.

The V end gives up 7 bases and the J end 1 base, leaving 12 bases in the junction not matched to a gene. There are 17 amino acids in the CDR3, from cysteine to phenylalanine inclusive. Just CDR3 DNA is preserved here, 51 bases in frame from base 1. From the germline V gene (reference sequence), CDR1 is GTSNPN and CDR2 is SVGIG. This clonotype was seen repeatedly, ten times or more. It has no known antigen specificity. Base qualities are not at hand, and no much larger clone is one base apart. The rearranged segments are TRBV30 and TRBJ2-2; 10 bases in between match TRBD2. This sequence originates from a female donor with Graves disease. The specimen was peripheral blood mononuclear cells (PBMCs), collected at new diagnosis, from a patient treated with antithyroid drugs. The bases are TGTGCCTCCCAAACCCTAGCGGGAGTCGGGAACACCGGGGAGCTGTTTTTT. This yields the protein CASQTLAGVGNTGELFF. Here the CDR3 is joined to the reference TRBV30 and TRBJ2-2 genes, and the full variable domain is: SQTIHQWPATLVQPVGSPLSLECTVEGTSNPNLYWYRQAAGRGLQLLFYSVGIGQISSEVPQNLSASRPQDRQFILSSKKLLLSDSGFYLCASQTLAGVGNTGELFFGEGSRLTVL.